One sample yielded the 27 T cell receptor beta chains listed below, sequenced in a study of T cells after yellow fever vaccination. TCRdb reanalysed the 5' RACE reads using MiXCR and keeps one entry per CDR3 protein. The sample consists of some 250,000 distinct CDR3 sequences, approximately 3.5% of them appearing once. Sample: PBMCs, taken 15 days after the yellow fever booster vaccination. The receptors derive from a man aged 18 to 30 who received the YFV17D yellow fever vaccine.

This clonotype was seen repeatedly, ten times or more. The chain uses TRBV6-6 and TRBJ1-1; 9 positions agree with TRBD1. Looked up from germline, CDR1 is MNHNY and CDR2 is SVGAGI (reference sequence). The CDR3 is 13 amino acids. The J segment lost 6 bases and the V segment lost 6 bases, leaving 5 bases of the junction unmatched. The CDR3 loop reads CASRQGATAEAFF. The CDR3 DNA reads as TGTGCCAGCAGACAGGGGGCAACGGCTGAAGCTTTCTTT.

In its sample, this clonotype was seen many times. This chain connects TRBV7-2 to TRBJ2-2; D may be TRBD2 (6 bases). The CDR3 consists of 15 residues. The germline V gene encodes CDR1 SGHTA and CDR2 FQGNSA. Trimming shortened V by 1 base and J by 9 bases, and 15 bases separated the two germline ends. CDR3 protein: CASSLGRARRWELFF. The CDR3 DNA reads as TGTGCCAGCAGCTTAGGGAGGGCGCGACGGTGGGAGCTGTTTTTT.

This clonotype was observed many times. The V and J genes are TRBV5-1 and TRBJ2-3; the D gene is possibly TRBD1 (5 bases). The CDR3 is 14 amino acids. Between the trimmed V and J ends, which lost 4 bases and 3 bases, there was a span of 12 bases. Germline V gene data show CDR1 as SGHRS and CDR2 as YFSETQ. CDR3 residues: CASSPQGRTDTQYF. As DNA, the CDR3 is TGCGCCAGCAGCCCCCAGGGAAGAACAGATACGCAGTATTTT.

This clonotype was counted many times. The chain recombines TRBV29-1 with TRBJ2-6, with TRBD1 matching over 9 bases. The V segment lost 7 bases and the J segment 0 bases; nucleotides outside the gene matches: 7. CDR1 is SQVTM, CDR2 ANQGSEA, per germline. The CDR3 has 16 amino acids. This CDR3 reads CSAWTGVPSGANVLTF. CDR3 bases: TGCAGCGCCTGGACAGGGGTCCCCTCTGGGGCCAACGTCCTGACTTTC. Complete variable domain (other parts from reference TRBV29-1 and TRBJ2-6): SAVISQKPSRDICQRGTSLTIQCQVDSQVTMMFWYRQQPGQSLTLIATANQGSEATYESGFVIDKFPISRPNLTFSTLTVSNMSPEDSSIYLCSAWTGVPSGANVLTFGAGSRLTVL.

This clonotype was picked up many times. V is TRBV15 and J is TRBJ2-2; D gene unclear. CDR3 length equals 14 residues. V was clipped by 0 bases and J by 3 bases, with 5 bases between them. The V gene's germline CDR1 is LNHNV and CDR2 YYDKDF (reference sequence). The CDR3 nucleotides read TGTGCCACCAGCAGAGATCCCGACACCGGGGAGCTGTTTTTT. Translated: CATSRDPDTGELFF.

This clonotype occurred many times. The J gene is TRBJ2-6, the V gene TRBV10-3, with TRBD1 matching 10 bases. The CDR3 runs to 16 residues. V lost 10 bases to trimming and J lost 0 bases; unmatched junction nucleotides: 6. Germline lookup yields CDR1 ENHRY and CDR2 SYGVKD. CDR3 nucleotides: TGTGCCAATTCCGGGACAGGGGTCTCTGGGGCCAACGTCCTGACTTTC. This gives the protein CANSGTGVSGANVLTF.

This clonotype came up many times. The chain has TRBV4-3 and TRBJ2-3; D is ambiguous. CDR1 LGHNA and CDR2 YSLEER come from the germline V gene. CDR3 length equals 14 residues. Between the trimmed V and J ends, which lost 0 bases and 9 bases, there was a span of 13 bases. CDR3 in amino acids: CASSQDVPGTTQYF. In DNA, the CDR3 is TGCGCCAGCAGCCAAGACGTTCCGGGCACAACGCAGTATTTT.

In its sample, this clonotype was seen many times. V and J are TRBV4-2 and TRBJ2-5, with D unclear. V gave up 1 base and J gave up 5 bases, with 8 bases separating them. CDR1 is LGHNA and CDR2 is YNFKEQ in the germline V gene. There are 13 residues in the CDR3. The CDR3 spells CASSQGLWETQYF. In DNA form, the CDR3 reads TGTGCCAGCAGCCAAGGACTGTGGGAGACCCAGTACTTC.

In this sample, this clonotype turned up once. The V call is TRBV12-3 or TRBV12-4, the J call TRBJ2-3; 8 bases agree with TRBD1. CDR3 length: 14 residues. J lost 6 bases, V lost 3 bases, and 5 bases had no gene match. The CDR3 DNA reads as TGTGCCAGCAGTTTCCCAGGGGGCAGGGATACGCAGTATTTT. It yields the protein CASSFPGGRDTQYF.

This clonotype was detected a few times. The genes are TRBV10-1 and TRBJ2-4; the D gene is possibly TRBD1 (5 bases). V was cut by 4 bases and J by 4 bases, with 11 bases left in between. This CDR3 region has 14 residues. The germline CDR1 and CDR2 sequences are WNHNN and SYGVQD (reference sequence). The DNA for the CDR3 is TGCGCCAGCAGTGCTACGGACACTAAAAACATTCAGTACTTC. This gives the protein CASSATDTKNIQYF.

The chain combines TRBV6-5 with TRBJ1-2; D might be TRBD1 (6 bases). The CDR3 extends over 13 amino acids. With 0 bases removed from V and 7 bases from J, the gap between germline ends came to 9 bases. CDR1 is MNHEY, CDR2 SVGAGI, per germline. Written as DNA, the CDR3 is TGTGCCAGCAGTTACTCGACGGGGGCTGGCTACACCTTC. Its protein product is CASSYSTGAGYTF.

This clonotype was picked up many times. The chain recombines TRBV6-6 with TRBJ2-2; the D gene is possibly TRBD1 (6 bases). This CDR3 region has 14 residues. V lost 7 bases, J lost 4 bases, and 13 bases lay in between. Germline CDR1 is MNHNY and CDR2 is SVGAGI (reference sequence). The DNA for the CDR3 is TGTGCCAGCACCACGGACAGAATCACCGGGGAGCTGTTTTTT. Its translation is CASTTDRITGELFF.

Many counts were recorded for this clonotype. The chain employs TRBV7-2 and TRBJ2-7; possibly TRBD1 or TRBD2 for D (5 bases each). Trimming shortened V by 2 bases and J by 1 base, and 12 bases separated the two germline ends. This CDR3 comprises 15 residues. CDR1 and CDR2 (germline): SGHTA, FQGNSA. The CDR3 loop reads CASSLRGLDSYEQYV. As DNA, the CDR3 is TGTGCCAGCAGCTTACGGGGCCTTGATTCCTACGAGCAGTACGTC.

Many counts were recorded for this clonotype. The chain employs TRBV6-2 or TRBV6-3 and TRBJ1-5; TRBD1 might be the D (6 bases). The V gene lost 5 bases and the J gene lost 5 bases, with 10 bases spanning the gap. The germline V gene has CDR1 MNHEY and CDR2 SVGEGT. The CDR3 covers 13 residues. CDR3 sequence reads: CASSEQGYQPQHF. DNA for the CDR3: TGTGCCAGCAGTGAACAGGGCTATCAGCCCCAGCATTTT.

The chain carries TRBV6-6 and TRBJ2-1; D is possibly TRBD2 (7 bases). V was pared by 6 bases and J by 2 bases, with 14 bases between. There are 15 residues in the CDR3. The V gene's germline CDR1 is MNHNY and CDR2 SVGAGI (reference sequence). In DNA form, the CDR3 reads TGTGCCAGCAGGGGCCAAGGGGGGGCCTACAATGAGCAGTTCTTC. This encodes CASRGQGGAYNEQFF.

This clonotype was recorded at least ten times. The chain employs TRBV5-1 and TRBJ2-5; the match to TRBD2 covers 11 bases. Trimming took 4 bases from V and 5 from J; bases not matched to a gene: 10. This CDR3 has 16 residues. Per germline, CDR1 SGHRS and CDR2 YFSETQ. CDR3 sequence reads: CASSMTSGNGRETQYF. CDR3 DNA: TGCGCCAGCAGCATGACTAGCGGGAACGGGCGGGAGACCCAGTACTTC.

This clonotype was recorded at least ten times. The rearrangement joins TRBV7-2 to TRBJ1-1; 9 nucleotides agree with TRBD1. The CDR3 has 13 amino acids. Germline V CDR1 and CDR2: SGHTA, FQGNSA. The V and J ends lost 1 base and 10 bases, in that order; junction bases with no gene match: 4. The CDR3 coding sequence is TGTGCCAGCAGCTTAGACAGGGGGCGCGGAGCTTTCTTT. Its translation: CASSLDRGRGAFF.

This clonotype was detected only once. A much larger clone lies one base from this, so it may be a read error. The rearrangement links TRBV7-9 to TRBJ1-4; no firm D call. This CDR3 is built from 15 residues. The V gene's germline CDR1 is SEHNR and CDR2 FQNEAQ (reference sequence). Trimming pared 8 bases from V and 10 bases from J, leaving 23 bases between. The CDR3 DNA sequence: TGTGCCAGCGGCGTACGCTCTGGCGGGTACGGAAAACTGTTTTTT. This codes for CASGVRSGGYGKLFF.

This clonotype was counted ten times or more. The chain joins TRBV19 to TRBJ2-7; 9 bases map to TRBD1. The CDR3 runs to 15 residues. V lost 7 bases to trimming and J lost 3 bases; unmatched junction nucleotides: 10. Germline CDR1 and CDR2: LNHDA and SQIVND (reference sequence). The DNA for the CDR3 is TGTGCCAGTAAACCGGGACAGGGCCACTACTACGAGCAGTACTTC. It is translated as CASKPGQGHYYEQYF.

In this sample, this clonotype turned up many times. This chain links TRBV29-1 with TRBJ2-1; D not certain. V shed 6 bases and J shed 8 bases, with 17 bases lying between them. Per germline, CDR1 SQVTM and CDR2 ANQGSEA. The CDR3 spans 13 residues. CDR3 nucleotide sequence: TGCAGCGTCGGATCGAGGTTTGGCGATGAGCAGTTCTTC. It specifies CSVGSRFGDEQFF.

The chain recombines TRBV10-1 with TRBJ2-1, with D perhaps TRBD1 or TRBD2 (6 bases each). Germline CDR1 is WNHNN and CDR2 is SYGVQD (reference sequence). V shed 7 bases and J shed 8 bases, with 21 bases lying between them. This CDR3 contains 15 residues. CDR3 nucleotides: TGCGCCAGCAAGGAGGGAAAGGGGGTATTGGATGAGCAGTTCTTC. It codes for CASKEGKGVLDEQFF.

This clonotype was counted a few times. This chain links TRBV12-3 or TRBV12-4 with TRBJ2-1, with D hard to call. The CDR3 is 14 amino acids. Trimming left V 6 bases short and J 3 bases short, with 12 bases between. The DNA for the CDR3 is TGTGCCAGCAGCCCTGGGATGAGCTACAATGAGCAGTTCTTC. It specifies CASSPGMSYNEQFF.

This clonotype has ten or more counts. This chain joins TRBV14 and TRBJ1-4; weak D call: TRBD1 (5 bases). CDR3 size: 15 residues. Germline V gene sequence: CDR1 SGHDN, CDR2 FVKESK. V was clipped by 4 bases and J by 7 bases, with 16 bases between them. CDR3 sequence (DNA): TGTGCCAGCAGCCTCGGGACCTCAATGGCTGAAAAACTGTTTTTT. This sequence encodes CASSLGTSMAEKLFF.

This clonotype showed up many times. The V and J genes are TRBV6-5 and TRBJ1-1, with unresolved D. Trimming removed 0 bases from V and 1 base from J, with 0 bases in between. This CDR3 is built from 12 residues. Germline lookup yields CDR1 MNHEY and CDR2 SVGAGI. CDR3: CASSYSNTEAFF. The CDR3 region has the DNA TGTGCCAGCAGTTACTCGAACACTGAAGCTTTCTTT.

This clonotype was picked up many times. CDR3 region: CSARVTETNYGYTF. The CDR3 DNA sequence: TGCAGTGCTAGAGTAACGGAGACTAACTATGGCTACACCTTC. The rearrangement uses TRBV20-1 and TRBJ1-2; unclear D gene. V shed 1 base and J shed 0 bases, with 9 bases lying between them. CDR3 length: 14 amino acids. The germline V gene encodes CDR1 DFQATT and CDR2 SNEGSKA (reference sequence).

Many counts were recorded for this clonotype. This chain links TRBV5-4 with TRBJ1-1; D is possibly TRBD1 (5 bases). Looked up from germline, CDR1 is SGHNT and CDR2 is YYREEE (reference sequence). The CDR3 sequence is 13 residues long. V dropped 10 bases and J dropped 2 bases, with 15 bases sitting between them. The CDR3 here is CAGLNDRNTEAFF. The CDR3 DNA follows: TGTGCCGGACTGAATGACAGAAACACTGAAGCTTTCTTT.

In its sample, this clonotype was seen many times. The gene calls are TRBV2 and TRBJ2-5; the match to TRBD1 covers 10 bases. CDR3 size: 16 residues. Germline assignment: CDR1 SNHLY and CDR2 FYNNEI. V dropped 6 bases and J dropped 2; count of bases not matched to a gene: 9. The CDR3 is CASRPGTGDLQETQYF. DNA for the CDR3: TGTGCCAGCAGACCTGGGACAGGGGACCTGCAAGAGACCCAGTACTTC.